The next 4 T cell receptor beta chains were all read from a single sample in a study of T cells after yellow fever vaccination. MiXCR, applied by TCRdb to the 5' RACE reads, yields one record per CDR3 protein. The table lists about 320,000 distinct CDR3 sequences, approximately 4.5% of them singletons. The specimen was PBMCs, collected 15 days after the yellow fever booster vaccination. Receptor source: a man aged 18-30 years who received the YFV17D yellow fever vaccine.

In its sample, this clonotype was seen a few times. The chain has TRBV7-9 and TRBJ2-3; 11 nucleotides line up with TRBD2. CDR1 is SEHNR, CDR2 FQNEAQ, per germline (reference sequence). The CDR3 loop spans 16 amino acids. The V gene end was trimmed by 5 bases and the J gene end by 4 bases; junction bases not matched to a gene: 8. This CDR3 reads CASSPTSGGAADTQYF. The CDR3 DNA reads as TGTGCCAGCAGCCCTACTAGCGGGGGTGCGGCAGATACGCAGTATTTT.

This clonotype was seen at least ten times. The chain links TRBV11-2 to TRBJ1-1; a weak D match, TRBD1 (6 bases). Trimming removed 4 bases from V and 0 bases from J, with 21 bases in between. The germline gives CDR1 SGHAT, CDR2 FQNNGV. The CDR3 is 18 amino acids. CDR3 region: CASSSPRGGGSMNTEAFF. In DNA form, the CDR3 reads TGTGCCAGCAGCTCACCAAGGGGGGGAGGTAGCATGAACACTGAAGCTTTCTTT. Filled out from reference TRBV11-2 and TRBJ1-1, the complete variable domain reads EAGVAQSPRYKIIEKRQSVAFWCNPISGHATLYWYQQILGQGPKLLIQFQNNGVVDDSQLPKDRFSAERLKGVDSTLKIQPAKLEDSAVYLCASSSPRGGGSMNTEAFFGQGTRLTVV.

This clonotype was counted ten times or more. The chain has TRBV12-3 or TRBV12-4 and TRBJ2-7; D may be TRBD1 or TRBD2 (5 bases each). This CDR3 region has 14 residues. Trimming left V 6 bases short and J 7 bases short, with 19 bases between. The CDR3 sequence is CASRRDLISTEQYF. CDR3 nucleotide sequence: TGTGCCAGCAGGAGGGACCTCATTTCTACAGAGCAGTACTTC.

This clonotype appeared a few times. This chain links TRBV3-1 with TRBJ2-5; a possible D gene is TRBD2 (6 bases). Germline CDR1 LGHDT, CDR2 YNNKEL (reference sequence). The CDR3 sequence is 16 residues long. Trimming cost V 3 bases and J 5 bases, with 19 bases left between them. The CDR3 protein is CASSHTAAGKAETQYF. The CDR3 coding sequence is TGTGCCAGCAGCCATACCGCCGCGGGGAAGGCGGAGACCCAGTACTTC.